Below, 13 T cell receptor beta chains from the same sample are listed, as sequenced in a study of blood T cell repertoires in COVID-19. Here immunoSEQ multiplex PCR was the method, and the copy in TCRdb shows in-frame clones only, minus some. The profile shows roughly 210,000 clones, less than 90% of them singletons. The sample comprised peripheral blood. These TCRs come from a man between 65 and 85 years old with acute or convalescent COVID-19.

The chain joins TRBV7-3 to TRBJ2-2, with 7 bases aligning to TRBD1. The CDR3 is made up of 15 amino acids. The V and J ends lost 5 bases and 6 bases, in that order; junction bases with no gene match: 9. Per the germline V gene, CDR1 is SGHTA and CDR2 is FQGTGA. CDR3 sequence reads: CASSRDRDVPGELFF. In nucleotides, the CDR3 is TGTGCCAGCAGCCGCGACAGGGATGTCCCCGGGGAGCTGTTTTTT.

The chain joins TRBV19 to TRBJ2-1; TRBD2 matches at 7 bases. From germline, CDR1 is LNHDA and CDR2 SQIVND (reference sequence). V shed 7 bases, J shed 2 bases, and the junction held 8 bases outside the gene matches. This CDR3 region has 15 residues. CDR3 DNA: TGTGCCAGTAAGCCTAGCGGAAACGCCTACAATGAGCAGTTCTTC. Translated, it gives CASKPSGNAYNEQFF.

The V and J genes are TRBV28 and TRBJ1-5; no definite D call. Trimming took 5 bases from V and 0 from J, leaving 11 bases between them. CDR1 MDHEN and CDR2 SYDVKM come from the germline V gene. The CDR3 has 15 amino acids. This CDR3 is CASSPSGYSNQPQHF. CDR3 bases: TGTGCCAGCAGTCCCTCCGGTTATAGCAATCAGCCCCAGCATTTT.

The rearrangement joins TRBV9 to TRBJ1-2, with D hard to call. The germline V and J ends were trimmed by 3 bases and 8 bases, with 14 bases remaining between them. The CDR3 extends over 13 amino acids. The germline V gene has CDR1 SGDLS and CDR2 YYNGEE. The CDR3 here is CASSANRGGGYTF. CDR3 nucleotide sequence: TGTGCCAGCAGCGCTAATCGGGGTGGGGGCTACACCTTC.

The chain employs TRBV10-3 and TRBJ2-1; 11 bases map to TRBD2. This CDR3 spans 13 amino acids. Germline CDR1 reads ENHRY; CDR2 reads SYGVKD. The V and J ends lost 9 bases and 10 bases, in that order; junction bases with no gene match: 8. CDR3 nucleotides: TGTGCCATTACCGGGACTAGCGGAGGCGAGCAGTTCTTC. Protein sequence: CAITGTSGGEQFF.

The chain uses TRBV25-1 and TRBJ2-2; TRBD1 agrees at 7 bases. The CDR3 is 17 residues long. CDR1 MGHDK and CDR2 SYGVNS come from the germline V gene. J lost 6 bases, V lost 0 bases, and 10 bases had no gene match. The CDR3 protein is CASSEYTFRGQAGELFF. CDR3 sequence (DNA): TGTGCCAGCAGTGAATATACGTTCAGAGGACAGGCCGGGGAGCTGTTTTTT.

This clone was picked up a small number of times. The V call is TRBV29-1, the J call TRBJ1-5; TRBD1 matches at 7 bases. Germline V lookup: CDR1 SQVTM, CDR2 ANQGSEA. This CDR3 is 13 amino acids long. J was trimmed by 1 base and V by 4 bases; bases with no gene match: 1. The CDR3 is CSVATGSNQPQHF. As DNA, the CDR3 is TGCAGCGTTGCGACAGGGAGCAATCAGCCCCAGCATTTT.

The chain has TRBV24-1 and TRBJ1-1; 7 bases line up with TRBD1. Germline trimming cut 8 bases from V and 7 bases from J; bases unmatched to any gene: 9. The CDR3 has 13 amino acids. CDR1 is KGHDR, CDR2 SFDVKD, per germline. The CDR3 sequence: CATIRAGGFEAFF. In DNA, the CDR3 is TGTGCCACCATTCGGGCAGGGGGATTTGAAGCTTTCTTT.

This clone was detected only a few times. This chain uses TRBV23-1 with TRBJ1-4, with TRBD1 as a possible D gene (5 bases). TRBV23-1 is an ORF, and what it does is uncertain. This CDR3 spans 18 amino acids. V gave up 0 bases and J gave up 8 bases, with 22 bases separating them. Written as DNA, the CDR3 is TGCGCCAGCAGTCAATCATCCAGGGCATCGGGGACTAGGGAAAAACTGTTTTTT. Its protein is CASSQSSRASGTREKLFF.

This chain connects TRBV5-1 to TRBJ2-6; TRBD1 is a possible D gene (6 bases). This CDR3 contains 21 residues. Trimming stripped 0 bases from V and 0 bases from J, with 22 bases between. Germline lookup yields CDR1 SGHRS and CDR2 YFSETQ. The CDR3 nucleotides are TGCGCCAGCAGCTTGGGGGGAGTCCGGGACATTGGGCTCTCTGGGGCCAACGTCCTGACTTTC. Protein product: CASSLGGVRDIGLSGANVLTF.

This chain connects TRBV7-9 to TRBJ2-2; D is perhaps TRBD2 (5 bases). This CDR3 contains 14 residues. Per germline, CDR1 SEHNR and CDR2 FQNEAQ (reference sequence). Trimming stripped 5 bases from V and 3 bases from J, with 10 bases between. This chain's CDR3 is CASSSGLHTGELFF. The CDR3 DNA follows: TGTGCCAGCAGCAGTGGACTGCACACCGGGGAGCTGTTTTTT.

The chain recombines TRBV5-1 with TRBJ1-1, with 10 bases fitting TRBD1. Germline CDR1 reads SGHRS; CDR2 reads YFSETQ. With 4 bases clipped from V and 5 bases from J, the junction kept 5 bases outside the gene matches. This CDR3 has 14 amino acids. The CDR3 loop is CASSLRDRGTEAFF. In DNA, the CDR3 is TGCGCCAGCAGCCTCCGGGACAGGGGAACTGAAGCTTTCTTT.

This clone showed up just once. The V gene is TRBV6-2 or TRBV6-3, the J gene TRBJ1-6, with TRBD1 matching over 11 bases. CDR1 and CDR2 (germline): MNHEY, SVGEGT. V shed 5 bases, J shed 10 bases, and the junction held 7 bases outside the gene matches. This CDR3 is built from 15 residues. CDR3 amino acids: CASSPGTGGMSPLHF. The DNA of the CDR3 is TGTGCCAGCAGTCCGGGGACAGGGGGAATGTCACCCCTCCACTTT.